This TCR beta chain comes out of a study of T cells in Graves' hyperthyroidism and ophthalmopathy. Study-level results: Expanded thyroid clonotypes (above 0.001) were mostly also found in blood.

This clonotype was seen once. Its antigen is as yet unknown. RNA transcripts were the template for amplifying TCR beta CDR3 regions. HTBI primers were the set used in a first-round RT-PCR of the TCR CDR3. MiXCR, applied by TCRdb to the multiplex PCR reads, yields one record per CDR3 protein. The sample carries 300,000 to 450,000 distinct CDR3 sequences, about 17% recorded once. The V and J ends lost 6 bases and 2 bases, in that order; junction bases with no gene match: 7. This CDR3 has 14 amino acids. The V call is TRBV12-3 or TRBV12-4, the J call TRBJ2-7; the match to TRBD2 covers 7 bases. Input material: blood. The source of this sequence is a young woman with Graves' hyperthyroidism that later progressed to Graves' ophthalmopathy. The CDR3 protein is CASSPQRGTYEQYF. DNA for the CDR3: TGTGCCAGCAGCCCCCAGCGGGGAACCTACGAGCAGTACTTC.